One sample yielded the 5 T cell receptor beta chains listed below, sequenced in a study of T-cell memory formation after mild COVID-19. A single record per CDR3 protein comes from TCRdb applying MiXCR to the 5' RACE reads. The sample lists a few hundred thousand distinct CDR3 sequences, over 13% occurring once. The sequenced sample consisted of PBMCs or a T cell subset sorted from them (not recorded which). The receptors stem from a man younger than 35 who had mild COVID-19 (a few samples of this study predate the infection). Cell type and time point are not known.

This clonotype was detected only a few times. In DNA form, the CDR3 reads TGTGCCAGCAGCTCCACCCGTGCGGAGGGTGCGCAAGAGACCCAGTACTTC. Translation: CASSSTRAEGAQETQYF. This chain joins TRBV7-6 and TRBJ2-5, with a tentative D call TRBD2 (6 bases). In germline, CDR1 is SGHVS, CDR2 FNYEAQ. CDR3 size: 17 residues. The ends were cut back, 4 bases at V and 2 bases at J, with 20 bases in the middle.

The rearrangement joins TRBV19 to TRBJ2-3; D gene ambiguous. The CDR3 length is 14 residues. CDR1 and CDR2 from the germline V gene are LNHDA and SQIVND (reference sequence). The V gene lost 2 bases and the J gene lost 2 bases, with 8 bases spanning the gap. CDR3 residues: CASSIQADTDTQYF. DNA of the CDR3: TGTGCCAGTAGTATACAGGCGGACACAGATACGCAGTATTTT.

CDR3 sequence: CASSVGRSEGDTQYF. The DNA for the CDR3 is TGTGCCAGCAGCGTAGGGAGGTCCGAAGGCGATACGCAGTATTTT. This rearrangement joins TRBV9 to TRBJ2-3; possibly TRBD2 for D (5 bases). The germline gives CDR1 SGDLS, CDR2 YYNGEE. V dropped 0 bases and J dropped 6 bases, with 14 bases sitting between them. This CDR3 comprises 15 residues.

The V gene is TRBV7-9, the J gene TRBJ1-4; no clear D gene. Germline-derived CDR1 and CDR2 are SEHNR and FQNEAQ (reference sequence). CDR3 size: 15 residues. The V gene lost 1 base and the J gene lost 0 bases, with 6 bases spanning the gap. CDR3 sequence: CASSLGVATNEKLFF. CDR3 nucleotide sequence: TGTGCCAGCAGCTTAGGGGTCGCAACTAATGAAAAACTGTTTTTT.

The chain joins TRBV30 to TRBJ1-1; D possibly corresponds to TRBD1 (6 bases). The V end lost 0 bases, the J end lost 5 bases, and 16 bases lay between the germline ends. CDR1 is GTSNPN, CDR2 SVGIG, per germline (reference sequence). The CDR3 length is 15 residues. CDR3: CAWSVAGGRRTEAFF. The CDR3 DNA is TGTGCCTGGAGTGTAGCCGGGGGGCGTAGGACTGAAGCTTTCTTT.